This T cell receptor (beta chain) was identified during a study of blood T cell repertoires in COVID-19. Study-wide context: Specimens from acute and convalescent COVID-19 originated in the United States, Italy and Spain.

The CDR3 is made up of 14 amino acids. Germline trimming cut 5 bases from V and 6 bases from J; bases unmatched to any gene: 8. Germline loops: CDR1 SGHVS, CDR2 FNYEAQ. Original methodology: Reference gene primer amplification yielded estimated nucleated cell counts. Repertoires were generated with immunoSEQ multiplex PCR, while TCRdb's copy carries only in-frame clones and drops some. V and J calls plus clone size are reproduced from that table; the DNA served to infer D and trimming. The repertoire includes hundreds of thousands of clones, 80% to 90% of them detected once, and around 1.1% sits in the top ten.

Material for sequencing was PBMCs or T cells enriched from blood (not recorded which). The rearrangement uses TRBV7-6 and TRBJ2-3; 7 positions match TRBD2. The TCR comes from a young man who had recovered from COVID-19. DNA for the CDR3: TGTGCCAGCAGCCCCCGTCGGGAGGTTGATACGCAGTATTTT. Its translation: CASSPRREVDTQYF.